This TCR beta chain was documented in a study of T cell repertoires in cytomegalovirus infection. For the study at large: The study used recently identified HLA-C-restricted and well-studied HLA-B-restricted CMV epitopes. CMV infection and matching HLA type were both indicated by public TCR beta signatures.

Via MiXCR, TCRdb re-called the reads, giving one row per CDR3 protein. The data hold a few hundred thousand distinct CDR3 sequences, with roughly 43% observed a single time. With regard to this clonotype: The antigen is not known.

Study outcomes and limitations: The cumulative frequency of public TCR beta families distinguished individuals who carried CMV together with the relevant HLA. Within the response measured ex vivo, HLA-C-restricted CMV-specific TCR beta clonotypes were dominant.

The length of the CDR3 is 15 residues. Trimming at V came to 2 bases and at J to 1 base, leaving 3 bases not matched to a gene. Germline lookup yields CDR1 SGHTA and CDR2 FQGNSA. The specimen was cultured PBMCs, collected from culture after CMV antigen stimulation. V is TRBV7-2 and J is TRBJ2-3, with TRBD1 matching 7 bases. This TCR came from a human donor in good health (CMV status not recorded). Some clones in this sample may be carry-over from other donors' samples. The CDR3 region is CASSLNGQGTDTQYF. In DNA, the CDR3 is TGTGCCAGCAGCTTAAATGGACAGGGCACAGATACGCAGTATTTT. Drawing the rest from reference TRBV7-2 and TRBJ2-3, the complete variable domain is GAGVSQSPSNKVTEKGKDVELRCDPISGHTALYWYRQSLGQGLEFLIYFQGNSAPDKSGLPSDRFSAERTGGSVSTLTIQRTQQEDSAVYLCASSLNGQGTDTQYFGPGTRLTVL.